Sequencing of this TCR beta chain was carried out in a study of cytomegalovirus exposure and HLA in healthy donors. Whole-study findings and limits: Fewer N-insertions than the approximately 680-donor mean were reportedly shown by an Asian-associated ancestry cluster in a later analysis. In the analysis, some V segments, TRBV6-2 and TRBV6-3 included, were excluded as indistinguishable. In a later analysis, at a false discovery rate of 0.05, 16,951 TCR beta sequences were associated with HLA alleles.

The CDR3 is 14 amino acids. Germline V gene sequence: CDR1 MDHEN, CDR2 SYDVKM. V was pared by 6 bases and J by 8 bases, with 7 bases of the junction left unmatched. Concerning this clone itself: Its specificity is not known.

The PCR was carried out with 60 Vbeta primers and 13 Jbeta primers. Here immunoSEQ multiplex PCR was the method, and the copy in TCRdb shows in-frame clones only, minus some. Seen in this sample are tens of thousands of clones; the ten most common clones hold 1.5%. The source is a woman in her sixties in good health and CMV-seronegative. The chain employs TRBV28 and TRBJ1-4; 9 bases fit TRBD1. The sequenced material came from PBMCs. CDR3 sequence: CASSSGQGEEKLFF. Here the CDR3 DNA reads TGTGCCAGCAGCTCGGGACAGGGAGAGGAAAAACTGTTTTTT.